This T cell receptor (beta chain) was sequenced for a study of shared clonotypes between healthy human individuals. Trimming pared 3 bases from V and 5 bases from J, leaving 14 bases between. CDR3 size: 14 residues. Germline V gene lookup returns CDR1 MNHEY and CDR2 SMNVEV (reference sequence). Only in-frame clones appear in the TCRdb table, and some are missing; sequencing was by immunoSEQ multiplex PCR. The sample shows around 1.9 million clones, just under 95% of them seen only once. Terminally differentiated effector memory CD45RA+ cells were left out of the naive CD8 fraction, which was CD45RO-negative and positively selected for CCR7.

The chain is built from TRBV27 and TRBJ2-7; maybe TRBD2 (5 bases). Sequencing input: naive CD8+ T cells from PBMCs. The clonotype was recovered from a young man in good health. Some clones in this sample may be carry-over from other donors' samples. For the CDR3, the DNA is TGTGCCAGCAGTTTCCGACATGACGGGAACGAGCAGTACTTC. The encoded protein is CASSFRHDGNEQYF.